This TCR beta chain was retrieved from a study of prognosis after radiotherapy for stage I lung cancer. The study amplified the TCR beta CDR3 region from genomic DNA. This amplification was carried out by two rounds of multiplex PCR. Individual primers that were specific to each TRBV and TRBJ gene served in first-round PCR. MiXCR, applied by TCRdb to the multiplex PCR reads, yields one record per CDR3 protein. The sample comprises about 18,000 distinct CDR3 sequences, around three fifths of which are singletons, and around 27% rests with the top ten. Findings and caveats of the study: Patients with and without metastases reportedly differed in TRBV and TRBJ gene usage frequencies.

On CT and PET/CT, all patients were node-negative, and none had prior chemotherapy, radiotherapy or other malignancies. Trimming stripped 6 bases from V and 1 base from J, with 7 bases between. CDR3 length: 13 residues. Germline values: CDR1 SGDLS, CDR2 YYNGEE. This clonotype was counted ten times or more. What it recognizes is unknown. The clonotype originates from a donor aged 50 or older with non-small cell lung cancer. V gene TRBV9 combines with J gene TRBJ2-2; a possible D gene is TRBD1 (6 bases). The sequenced sample was PBMCs, obtained before or after stereotactic body radiation therapy (not recorded which). The CDR3 sequence is CASKTGNTGELFF. The CDR3 coding sequence is TGTGCCAGCAAGACAGGGAACACCGGGGAGCTGTTTTTT.